This section outlines one T cell receptor beta chain sequence together with its context. This record belongs to a study of shared clonotypes between healthy human individuals. Assay used: immunoSEQ multiplex PCR; TCRdb lists only in-frame clones, some missing. Of roughly 200,000 clones listed, approximately 61% are singletons. This CDR3 spans 15 amino acids. V dropped 5 bases and J dropped 1; count of bases not matched to a gene: 1. Germline lookup yields CDR1 SGHTA and CDR2 FQGNSA. This TCR was recovered from a man between 25 and 39 years old in good health. The gene calls are TRBV7-2 and TRBJ2-2; 10 nucleotides align to TRBD2. Sequenced material: memory CD4+ T cells sorted from blood. Subset described: CD45RA-negative fraction. The CDR3 DNA is TGTGCCAGCAGCCGGACTAGCGGGAACACCGGGGAGCTGTTTTTT. It specifies CASSRTSGNTGELFF.